At least ten counts were recorded for the clone carrying this T cell receptor (beta chain). The data belong to a study of human T cells and chemical hapten exposure. In TCRdb, the RACE reads were re-called with MiXCR into one record per CDR3 protein. The sample carries about 50,000 distinct CDR3 sequences, about 3.9% recorded once. Stated time point: healthy volunteer bleed at 2 weeks. The total RNA was obtained from whole blood that was not fractionated. The sequencing sample was made of whole blood. The sequence derives from a female donor in good health. Some clones in this sample may be carry-over from other donors' samples.

CDR3 sequence: CASSVVASGNTIYF. The CDR3 DNA reads as TGTGCCAGCAGCGTCGTAGCCTCTGGAAACACCATATATTTT. This chain connects TRBV12-3 or TRBV12-4 to TRBJ1-3; D is undetermined. This CDR3 contains 14 residues. The V end was cut by 6 bases, the J end by 0 bases, with 9 bases between.